Shown below are 11 T cell receptor beta chains from a single sample sequenced in a study of early T cells in non-severe SARS-CoV-2 infection (dated by TCRdb to about 2021). The library relied on 5' RACE. Instrument used: NextSeq 500. The public reads were quality trimmed at Q25 with fastp and then assembled into clones with MiXCR by TCRdb, keeping productive beta chains. All rows with the same CDR3 protein become a single entry with the most common DNA and genes. In this sample the table shows tens of thousands of distinct CDR3 sequences, about 3.9% of which occur a single time. 5.9% of the sample is held by the ten biggest clonotypes. The sample taken for sequencing was whole blood. The receptors were gathered from an adult who was a healthcare worker with PCR-confirmed SARS-CoV-2 infection or an uninfected control (not recorded which).

Relative to its sample, this clonotype is medium-sized. The chain employs TRBV12-3 or TRBV12-4 and TRBJ1-5; the D gene is possibly TRBD1 (5 bases). The CDR3 extends over 15 amino acids. Trimming removed 3 bases from V and 2 bases from J, with 11 bases in between. The CDR3: CASSLRGWGNQPQHF. The CDR3 nucleotides read TGTGCCAGCAGTTTGAGGGGCTGGGGCAATCAGCCCCAGCATTTT.

This clonotype was counted many times. The chain couples TRBV3-1 to TRBJ1-2; no clear D gene. Deletions cut 5 bases from V and 2 bases from J, with 12 bases between. The CDR3 loop spans 14 amino acids. Germline V lookup: CDR1 LGHDT, CDR2 YNNKEL (reference sequence). Here the CDR3 reads CASSARGPNYGYTF. Here the CDR3 DNA reads TGTGCCAGCAGCGCCAGAGGTCCGAACTATGGCTACACCTTC.

This clonotype was seen ten or more times. This chain uses TRBV29-1 with TRBJ2-5; 9 bases agree with TRBD1. The CDR3 sequence is 12 residues long. Germline-derived CDR1 and CDR2 are SQVTM and ANQGSEA. With V trimmed by 5 bases and J by 5 bases, 3 bases remained unmatched. This CDR3 is CSVTGGAETQYF. The CDR3 DNA reads TGCAGCGTTACAGGGGGCGCGGAGACCCAGTACTTC. Full variable domain (rest looked up from reference TRBV29-1 and TRBJ2-5): SAVISQKPSRDICQRGTSLTIQCQVDSQVTMMFWYRQQPGQSLTLIATANQGSEATYESGFVIDKFPISRPNLTFSTLTVSNMSPEDSSIYLCSVTGGAETQYFGPGTRLLVL.

The chain has TRBV18 and TRBJ1-3, with D tentatively TRBD1 (5 bases). The CDR3 is made up of 17 amino acids. Germline V gene lookup returns CDR1 KGHSH and CDR2 LQKENI. V shed 2 bases and J shed 0 bases, with 14 bases lying between them. CDR3 coding DNA: TGTGCCAGCTCACCATCATGGGGACGGAGCTCTGGAAACACCATATATTTT. Protein sequence: CASSPSWGRSSGNTIYF.

This clonotype was detected a few times. The chain employs TRBV20-1 and TRBJ1-1; D is unclear. The CDR3 sequence is 13 residues long. V lost 3 bases and J 1 base, leaving 9 bases between the germline ends. The germline V gene encodes CDR1 DFQATT and CDR2 SNEGSKA (reference sequence). The CDR3 region has the DNA TGCAGTGCTAGTTACCAAGCGAACACTGAAGCTTTCTTT. This gives the protein CSASYQANTEAFF.

This clonotype has at least ten counts. V is TRBV24-1 and J is TRBJ2-3; tentatively, D is TRBD2 (5 bases). The CDR3 is made up of 16 amino acids. Germline V gene lookup returns CDR1 KGHDR and CDR2 SFDVKD. V was cut by 4 bases and J by 4 bases, with 17 bases left in between. Written as DNA, the CDR3 is TGTGCCACCAGTGACCCGGAGCGGTTCGGGGCAGATACGCAGTATTTT. Translating it yields CATSDPERFGADTQYF.

This clonotype was seen ten or more times. The chain has TRBV20-1 and TRBJ2-1; possibly TRBD1 or TRBD2 for D (5 bases each). The CDR3 loop spans 21 amino acids. CDR1 is DFQATT, CDR2 SNEGSKA, per germline (reference sequence). The V gene lost 5 bases and the J gene lost 6 bases, with 38 bases spanning the gap. The CDR3 DNA reads TGCAGTGCTCGCATGCCACACGGGACCTTACCCCTTACAACATTAGGCAATGAGCAGTTCTTC. This translates into CSARMPHGTLPLTTLGNEQFF.

This clonotype was counted ten times or more. The CDR3 reads CASSTRSSRDGELFF. The DNA of the CDR3 is TGTGCCAGCTCCACTCGATCGTCTCGAGACGGGGAGCTGTTTTTT. This sequence joins TRBV18 and TRBJ2-2, with D uncertain. The V end was cut by 6 bases, the J end by 7 bases, with 18 bases between. The CDR3 covers 15 residues. The germline gives CDR1 KGHSH, CDR2 LQKENI.

This clonotype occurred many times. This sequence joins TRBV7-2 and TRBJ2-6; 7 nucleotides match TRBD2. The V segment lost 2 bases and the J segment 0 bases; nucleotides outside the gene matches: 7. Per germline, CDR1 SGHTA and CDR2 FQGNSA. The CDR3 spans 18 residues. The CDR3 here is CASSLLLAVSSGANVLTF. The DNA of the CDR3 is TGTGCCAGCAGCTTACTGCTAGCGGTCTCCTCTGGGGCCAACGTCCTGACTTTC.

This clonotype was recorded at least ten times. The chain links TRBV28 to TRBJ1-5; D is ambiguous. From germline, CDR1 is MDHEN and CDR2 SYDVKM. This CDR3 has 18 amino acids. Deletions cut 2 bases from V and 3 bases from J, with 20 bases between. DNA of the CDR3: TGTGCCAGCAGTTTAGGGCCGGATAGTCGGCGGATCAATCAGCCCCAGCATTTT. This codes for CASSLGPDSRRINQPQHF.

Only a few counts were recorded for this clonotype. V gene TRBV6-5 combines with J gene TRBJ2-7; D is uncertain. CDR1 is MNHEY, CDR2 SVGAGI, per germline. The V and J ends lost 0 bases and 2 bases respectively, with 11 bases between them. The CDR3 loop spans 15 amino acids. CDR3 in amino acids: CASSYSHFNPYEQYF. CDR3 nucleotide sequence: TGTGCCAGCAGTTACTCCCATTTTAACCCCTACGAGCAGTACTTC.